These 21 T cell receptor beta chains originate from one sample sequenced in a study of blood T cells in healthy people across ages. Then a second PCR, running roughly 7 to 12 cycles, was carried out with a sample-barcoded 5' primer and a J-beta primer mix. Using its own MiXCR run on the 5' RACE reads, TCRdb lists one record per CDR3 protein. The sample includes 650,000 to 900,000 distinct CDR3 sequences, around 68% of them seen just once. The sample comprised blood. The source is a young man in good health.

V is TRBV12-3 or TRBV12-4 and J is TRBJ2-1; D is unresolved. V dropped 6 bases and J dropped 5 bases, with 11 bases sitting between them. This CDR3 is built from 13 residues. In DNA, the CDR3 is TGTGCCAGCAGCTTGCTCGCGAACAATGAGCAGTTCTTC. The encoded protein is CASSLLANNEQFF.

This clonotype appeared a few times. The gene calls are TRBV4-2 and TRBJ2-5; TRBD2 agrees at 15 bases. This CDR3 comprises 18 residues. With V trimmed by 3 bases and J by 2 bases, 7 bases remained unmatched. The germline V gene has CDR1 LGHNA and CDR2 YNFKEQ. The CDR3 region is CASSHNRGTSGGQETQYF. The CDR3 DNA reads TGTGCCAGCAGCCATAACAGAGGGACTAGCGGGGGGCAAGAGACCCAGTACTTC.

This chain joins TRBV24-1 and TRBJ2-1; 10 bases align to TRBD1. CDR3 length equals 14 residues. Germline lookup yields CDR1 KGHDR and CDR2 SFDVKD. V trimming: 4 bases; J trimming: 4 bases; junction bases outside the gene matches: 0. The CDR3 region has the DNA TGTGCCACCAGTGAGGGACAGGGGTACAATGAGCAGTTCTTC. It encodes CATSEGQGYNEQFF.

The chain couples TRBV5-1 to TRBJ2-1; no clear D. V lost 2 bases and J lost 6, with 9 bases in between. The germline CDR1 and CDR2 sequences are SGHRS and YFSETQ. The CDR3 consists of 13 residues. The chain's CDR3 is CASSFRPTNEQFF. In DNA, the CDR3 is TGCGCCAGCAGCTTTCGGCCTACCAATGAGCAGTTCTTC. The full variable domain, rest sourced from reference TRBV5-1 and TRBJ2-1, is KAGVTQTPRYLIKTRGQQVTLSCSPISGHRSVSWYQQTPGQGLQFLFEYFSETQRNKGNFPGRFSGRQFSNSRSEMNVSTLELGDSALYLCASSFRPTNEQFFGPGTRLTVL.

The chain uses TRBV11-1 and TRBJ1-3; D might be TRBD1 (5 bases). The CDR3 spans 15 residues. Germline V gene lookup returns CDR1 SGHAT and CDR2 FQDESV (reference sequence). V lost 5 bases and J 1 base, leaving 12 bases between the germline ends. CDR3 sequence: CASSVGGASGNTIYF. The CDR3 DNA is TGTGCCAGCAGCGTAGGAGGGGCTTCTGGAAACACCATATATTTT.

The chain employs TRBV7-2 and TRBJ2-1; D call uncertain. V lost 5 bases and J 10 bases, leaving 15 bases between the germline ends. The CDR3 contains 13 residues. CDR1 and CDR2 (germline): SGHTA, FQGNSA. CDR3 DNA: TGTGCCAGCAGCCTGGGCTCCTTCCGGGAGCAGTTCTTC. Its protein product is CASSLGSFREQFF. The variable domain in full, completed from reference TRBV7-2 and TRBJ2-1, reads GAGVSQSPSNKVTEKGKDVELRCDPISGHTALYWYRQSLGQGLEFLIYFQGNSAPDKSGLPSDRFSAERTGGSVSTLTIQRTQQEDSAVYLCASSLGSFREQFFGPGTRLTVL.

This chain connects TRBV3-1 to TRBJ2-5; D not certain. The germline CDR1 and CDR2 sequences are LGHDT and YNNKEL (reference sequence). CDR3 size: 12 residues. Trimming cost V 3 bases and J 5 bases, with 7 bases left between them. In DNA form, the CDR3 reads TGTGCCAGCAGCCAGGTAGTGGAGACCCAGTACTTC. Amino acid sequence: CASSQVVETQYF.

Remarks on this clonotype: Its ends do not fully match the called genes, so a read error is possible. The rearrangement uses TRBV6-1 and TRBJ2-6; perhaps TRBD1 as D (6 bases). This CDR3 comprises 16 residues. Germline assignment: CDR1 MNHNS and CDR2 SASEGT. This CDR3 is CASKEDSGSGANVPTF. CDR3 in DNA: TGTGCCAGCAAAGAGGACAGTGGTTCTGGGGCCAACGTCCCGACTTTC.

The rearrangement uses TRBV4-3 and TRBJ2-1, with TRBD1 matching 10 bases. Germline trimming cut 5 bases from V and 0 bases from J; bases unmatched to any gene: 4. The germline V gene encodes CDR1 LGHNA and CDR2 YSLEER. This CDR3 has 16 amino acids. CDR3 loop: CASSEGQGSSYNEQFF. The CDR3 DNA reads TGCGCCAGCAGCGAGGGACAGGGGAGCTCCTACAATGAGCAGTTCTTC.

This clonotype was observed a handful of times. CDR3 residues: CASSRPLTGASGANVLTF. The CDR3, as DNA: TGTGCCAGCAGCAGACCGCTTACAGGGGCCTCTGGGGCCAACGTCCTGACTTTC. This sequence joins TRBV6-1 and TRBJ2-6; 7 nucleotides match TRBD1. The CDR3 extends over 18 amino acids. Germline V gives CDR1 MNHNS, CDR2 SASEGT. V was clipped by 6 bases and J by 0 bases; unmatched bases: 11.

The genes are TRBV29-1 and TRBJ2-1; D not certain. V was clipped by 8 bases and J by 0 bases, with 5 bases between them. Per the germline V gene, CDR1 is SQVTM and CDR2 is ANQGSEA. This CDR3 is 11 amino acids long. In DNA, the CDR3 is TGCAGCTGCGCCTCCTACAATGAGCAGTTCTTC. Protein: CSCASYNEQFF.

The chain has TRBV11-1 and TRBJ1-1, with D perhaps TRBD1 (5 bases). Germline-derived CDR1 and CDR2 are SGHAT and FQDESV (reference sequence). There are 14 residues in the CDR3. V gave up 6 bases and J gave up 4 bases, with 15 bases separating them. The CDR3, as DNA: TGTGCCAGCAGAGTACGTGAAGGGGCCACTGAAGCTTTCTTT. Protein: CASRVREGATEAFF.

The rearrangement links TRBV28 to TRBJ2-1; 13 bases line up with TRBD2. The germline V gene encodes CDR1 MDHEN and CDR2 SYDVKM. The length of the CDR3 is 16 residues. The V segment lost 3 bases and the J segment 7 bases; nucleotides outside the gene matches: 6. The CDR3 sequence: CASSLLMGLAGNEQFF. CDR3 DNA: TGTGCCAGCAGTTTGCTCATGGGACTAGCGGGGAATGAGCAGTTCTTC.

This clonotype was seen only a few times. As DNA, the CDR3 is TGTGCCAGCAGCTGGCGAGGGCGCCTATCCACTGAAGCTTTCTTT. Translating gives CASSWRGRLSTEAFF. The V call is TRBV7-2, the J call TRBJ1-1; D not resolved. Germline lookup yields CDR1 SGHTA and CDR2 FQGNSA. V lost 4 bases, J lost 4 bases, and 16 bases lay in between. The CDR3 runs 15 residues.

Remarks on this clonotype: The conserved final phenylalanine or tryptophan is absent from the CDR3, which likely points to a read error. The chain couples TRBV28 to TRBJ2-5; 7 bases map to TRBD1. Germline V gene sequence: CDR1 MDHEN, CDR2 SYDVKM. The CDR3 totals 12 residues. Trimming removed 10 bases from V and 5 bases from J; junction bases left unmatched: 7. The CDR3 sequence: CATKTGFETQYI. In nucleotides, the CDR3 is TGTGCCACTAAGACAGGGTTTGAGACCCAGTACATC.

The J gene is TRBJ2-7, the V gene TRBV20-1, with 9 nucleotides matching TRBD2. In germline, CDR1 is DFQATT, CDR2 SNEGSKA (reference sequence). The CDR3 has 15 residues. J lost 1 base, V lost 3 bases, and 7 bases had no gene match. CDR3 loop: CSASEALAGSYEQYF. The CDR3 region has the DNA TGCAGTGCTAGCGAGGCTCTAGCGGGGTCCTACGAGCAGTACTTC.

A few counts support this clonotype. V and J are TRBV10-3 and TRBJ1-2; 8 bases line up with TRBD1. With V trimmed by 4 bases and J by 6 bases, 4 bases remained unmatched. The germline CDR1 and CDR2 sequences are ENHRY and SYGVKD. There are 13 residues in the CDR3. CDR3 nucleotide sequence: TGTGCCATCAGTGCCACAGGGGGGGATGGCTACACCTTC. Translating gives CAISATGGDGYTF.

The chain uses TRBV6-2 or TRBV6-3 and TRBJ2-3, with D uncertain. Germline values: CDR1 MNHEY, CDR2 SVGEGT. The V gene lost 5 bases and the J gene lost 9 bases, with 12 bases spanning the gap. The CDR3 runs to 12 residues. CDR3: CASSPTPGTQYF. The CDR3 nucleotides are TGTGCCAGCAGTCCAACCCCTGGGACGCAGTATTTT.

The V gene is TRBV11-2, the J gene TRBJ2-1; 14 bases are a match to TRBD2. Germline CDR1 reads SGHAT; CDR2 reads FQNNGV. The CDR3 is 18 amino acids. V trimming: 0 bases; J trimming: 9 bases; junction bases outside the gene matches: 10. In DNA, the CDR3 is TGTGCCAGCAGCTTAGATCGGTCGGGACTAGCGGGGGTTTCTGAGCAGTTCTTC. Translating it yields CASSLDRSGLAGVSEQFF.

The V and J genes are TRBV4-1 and TRBJ2-7, with D unclear. The DNA end is a closer match to TRBJ2-5, so the J assignment may be wrong. CDR3 size: 15 residues. The germline V gene has CDR1 MGHRA and CDR2 YSYEKL. CDR3 residues: CASSQKADPSETQYF. The CDR3 nucleotides are TGCGCCAGCAGCCAAAAAGCAGACCCTTCCGAGACCCAGTACTTC.

The chain combines TRBV29-1 with TRBJ2-7; perhaps TRBD2 as D (6 bases). Trimming removed 4 bases from V and 3 bases from J, with 16 bases in between. Germline values: CDR1 SQVTM, CDR2 ANQGSEA. CDR3 size: 14 residues. CDR3 in amino acids: CSVVPGLNVYEQYF. CDR3 in DNA: TGCAGCGTTGTACCGGGACTCAATGTCTACGAGCAGTACTTC.